The 12 T cell receptor beta chains presented below share a single source sample, sequenced in a study of shared clonotypes between healthy human individuals (dated by TCRdb to 2018 to 2021). Library preparation was by the immunoSEQ multiplex PCR assay. The table was pulled from immuneACCESS by TCRdb, which kept in-frame rearrangements only. Such tables lose some clones; where checked, under half of the loss comes from unresolved V genes, and the rest has no known cause. The sample contains over 2 million clones, 92% of them found a single time. 0.37% of the sample is held by the ten biggest clonotypes. Input material: naive CD4+ T cells from PBMCs. The cell subset or site label, read with the paper, signifies: CD45RA+ positively selected. The receptors originated from a man aged 18 to 29 in good health. Some clones in this sample may be carry-over from other donors' samples.

The chain is built from TRBV18 and TRBJ2-7; TRBD1 matches at 9 bases. Germline trimming cut 8 bases from V and 5 bases from J; bases unmatched to any gene: 4. The CDR3 has 12 amino acids. Looked up from germline, CDR1 is KGHSH and CDR2 is LQKENI. CDR3 DNA: TGTGCCAGCCAGGGACAGGGTGACGAGCAGTACTTC. Its translation: CASQGQGDEQYF.

The chain joins TRBV10-3 to TRBJ1-4; D gene uncertain. V was pared by 10 bases and J by 8 bases, with 20 bases between. Germline CDR1 is ENHRY and CDR2 is SYGVKD. This CDR3 contains 14 residues. CDR3 DNA sequence: TGTGCCACCGGCGGAGAGGTCGGAACGGAAAAACTGTTTTTT. It is translated as CATGGEVGTEKLFF.

The rearrangement joins TRBV18 to TRBJ1-1; TRBD1 might be the D (6 bases). Trimming removed 2 bases from V and 1 base from J, with 23 bases in between. This CDR3 comprises 19 residues. Germline lookup yields CDR1 KGHSH and CDR2 LQKENI. The CDR3 nucleotides read TGTGCCAGCTCACCATGGCCCCTCAACAACAGGGTGACGAACACTGAAGCTTTCTTT. It translates to CASSPWPLNNRVTNTEAFF.

The rearrangement links TRBV29-1 to TRBJ2-7; possible D gene TRBD2, 6 bases. V lost 7 bases, J lost 2 bases, and 15 bases lay in between. CDR3 size: 13 residues. Germline V CDR1 and CDR2: SQVTM, ANQGSEA. The DNA for the CDR3 is TGCAGCGCCGCGGGGCGGTTAACCTACGAGCAGTACTTC. Residues: CSAAGRLTYEQYF.

The gene calls are TRBV2 and TRBJ1-1; weak D call: TRBD1 (6 bases). This CDR3 comprises 16 residues. The germline V and J ends were trimmed by 4 bases and 9 bases, with 24 bases remaining between them. Germline V gene lookup returns CDR1 SNHLY and CDR2 FYNNEI. The CDR3 nucleotides read TGTGCCAGCAGTGTTTATGTTAGCGCATCTGGGACACAAGCTTTCTTT. Translated, it gives CASSVYVSASGTQAFF.

The CDR3 coding sequence is TGTGCCAGCAGCCTCCCTGGCAAGGGGGAGCAGTTCTTC. Translation: CASSLPGKGEQFF. The chain employs TRBV7-2 and TRBJ2-1, with D possibly matching TRBD1 (5 bases). Germline lookup yields CDR1 SGHTA and CDR2 FQGNSA. V was shortened by 5 bases and J by 10 bases, with 15 bases between the two germline ends. This CDR3 spans 13 amino acids.

The rearrangement uses TRBV19 and TRBJ1-5; D not certain. The CDR3 is 13 amino acids. The germline V gene encodes CDR1 LNHDA and CDR2 SQIVND (reference sequence). V was pared by 5 bases and J by 8 bases, with 13 bases between. CDR3 sequence: CASSSVRREPQHF. CDR3 nucleotides: TGTGCCAGTAGTTCGGTCAGGAGAGAGCCCCAGCATTTT.

The chain uses TRBV28 and TRBJ2-3; the D is unclear. This CDR3 contains 12 residues. Germline lookup yields CDR1 MDHEN and CDR2 SYDVKM. V shed 8 bases and J shed 3 bases, with 9 bases lying between them. CDR3: CASGYRTDTQYF. The CDR3 DNA is TGTGCCAGCGGCTATCGGACAGATACGCAGTATTTT. Full variable domain (missing parts from reference TRBV28 and TRBJ2-3): DVKVTQSSRYLVKRTGEKVFLECVQDMDHENMFWYRQDPGLGLRLIYFSYDVKMKEKGDIPEGYSVSREKKERFSLILESASTNQTSMYLCASGYRTDTQYFGPGTRLTVL.

This chain uses TRBV4-2 with TRBJ1-5; D unresolved. Looked up from germline, CDR1 is LGHNA and CDR2 is YNFKEQ. V dropped 0 bases and J dropped 6 bases, with 6 bases sitting between them. This CDR3 is built from 13 residues. The CDR3, as DNA: TGTGCCAGCAGCCAAGATCTGAGTCAGCCCCAGCATTTT. Translated: CASSQDLSQPQHF.

Concerning this clone itself: Other DNA sequences in the sample encode the same CDR3. This chain links TRBV7-9 with TRBJ2-2, with TRBD1 matching 8 bases. Germline V gives CDR1 SEHNR, CDR2 FQNEAQ (reference sequence). This CDR3 contains 14 residues. The V segment lost 2 bases and the J segment 5 bases; nucleotides outside the gene matches: 1. The CDR3 sequence is CASSLNRGTGELFF. DNA for the CDR3: TGTGCCAGCAGCTTAAACAGGGGGACCGGGGAGCTGTTTTTT.

This clone showed up just once. The chain combines TRBV7-8 with TRBJ2-1, with 8 bases lining up with TRBD2. The CDR3 runs to 14 residues. Germline CDR1 is SGHVS and CDR2 is FQNEAQ. V was clipped by 9 bases and J by 4 bases; unmatched bases: 8. The CDR3 protein is CASRAGVAYNEQFF. DNA of the CDR3: TGTGCCAGTCGAGCGGGAGTCGCATACAATGAGCAGTTCTTC.

About this clone itself: In the same sample, other DNA sequences code for this CDR3. This rearrangement joins TRBV30 to TRBJ1-3; D uncertain. V shed 0 bases and J shed 5 bases, with 8 bases lying between them. Germline CDR1 is GTSNPN and CDR2 is SVGIG (reference sequence). The CDR3 has 13 residues. CDR3 residues: CAWSVNGRNTIYF. DNA for the CDR3: TGTGCCTGGAGTGTCAATGGACGAAACACCATATATTTT.